This T cell receptor (beta chain) comes out of a study of T cells in Graves' hyperthyroidism and ophthalmopathy. Amplified regions were TCR beta CDR3 sequences from RNA transcripts. Primed by the HTBI set, a first-round RT-PCR was run on the TCR CDR3. TCRdb reprocessed the multiplex PCR reads with MiXCR, giving one entry per CDR3 protein. The top ten clones hold over 6% of a sample with about 590,000 distinct CDR3 sequences, about 14% of them seen once. This sample holds PBMCs from 9.5 to 10 ml fresh peripheral blood. This clonotype has ten or more counts. Its specificity is unknown. Notes on the study in general: The model anticipated ophthalmopathy a median about six months pre-onset.

The sequenced sample was blood. This sequence originates from a young woman with Graves' ophthalmopathy.

DNA for the CDR3: TGTGCCAGCAGCTCTCATAGCAGGGAACCCCAACCCTCCTACAATGAGCAGTTCTTC. Its protein is CASSSHSREPQPSYNEQFF. The rearrangement joins TRBV27 to TRBJ2-1; possibly TRBD1 for D (5 bases). This CDR3 is built from 19 residues. CDR1 and CDR2 (germline): MNHEY, SMNVEV (reference sequence). Trimming removed 6 bases from V and 0 bases from J, with 24 bases in between.